This T cell receptor (beta chain) was retrieved from a study of cytomegalovirus exposure and HLA in healthy donors. Points from the study as a whole: Among TCR beta chains, those listed as cytomegalovirus-associated numbered some 160. Analyses of presence and absence presupposed an approximately uniform sequencing depth across donors.

Healthy donors of bone marrow made up the group. Nominally healthy donors were sampled, though unrecorded immune exposures were likely. The PCR ran on 60 Vbeta and 13 Jbeta primers. The method was immunoSEQ multiplex PCR; TCRdb's version includes in-frame clones alone and lacks a portion of them. The table has 140,000 to 150,000 clones, about a tenth seen once; the top ten hold approximately 2%. The CDR3 covers 14 residues. Germline-derived CDR1 and CDR2 are MGHDK and SYGVNS. Trimming removed 6 bases from V and 2 bases from J; junction bases left unmatched: 5. This clone was observed a few times. The target antigen is unknown.

This TCR derives from a male donor in good health and CMV-seronegative. The sample was PBMCs. This sequence joins TRBV25-1 and TRBJ2-3; 7 bases match TRBD2. Here the CDR3 reads CASRSSGYTDTQYF. CDR3 sequence (DNA): TGTGCCAGCAGATCTAGCGGATACACAGATACGCAGTATTTT.